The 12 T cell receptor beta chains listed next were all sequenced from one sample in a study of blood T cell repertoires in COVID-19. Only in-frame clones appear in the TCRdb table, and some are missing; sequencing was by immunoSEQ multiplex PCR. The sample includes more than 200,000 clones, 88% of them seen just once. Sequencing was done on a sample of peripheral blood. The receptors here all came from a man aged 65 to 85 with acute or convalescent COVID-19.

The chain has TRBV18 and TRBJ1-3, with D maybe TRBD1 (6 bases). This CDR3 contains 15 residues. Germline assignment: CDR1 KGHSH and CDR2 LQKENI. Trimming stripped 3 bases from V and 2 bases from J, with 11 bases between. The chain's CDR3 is CASSPGQLTGNTIYF. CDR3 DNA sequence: TGTGCCAGCTCACCGGGACAATTAACTGGAAACACCATATATTTT.

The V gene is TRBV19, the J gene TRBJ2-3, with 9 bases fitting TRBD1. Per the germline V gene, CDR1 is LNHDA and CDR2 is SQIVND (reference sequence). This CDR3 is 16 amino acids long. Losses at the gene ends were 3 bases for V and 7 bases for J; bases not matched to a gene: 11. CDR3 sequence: CASSMGTGSPLHTQYF. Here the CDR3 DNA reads TGTGCCAGTAGTATGGGGACAGGGAGTCCCCTACATACGCAGTATTTT.

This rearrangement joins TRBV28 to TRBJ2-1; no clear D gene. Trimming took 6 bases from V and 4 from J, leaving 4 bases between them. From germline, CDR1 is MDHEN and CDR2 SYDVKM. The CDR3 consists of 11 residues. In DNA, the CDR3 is TGTGCCAGCAGGCAGTACAATGAGCAGTTCTTC. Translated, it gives CASRQYNEQFF.

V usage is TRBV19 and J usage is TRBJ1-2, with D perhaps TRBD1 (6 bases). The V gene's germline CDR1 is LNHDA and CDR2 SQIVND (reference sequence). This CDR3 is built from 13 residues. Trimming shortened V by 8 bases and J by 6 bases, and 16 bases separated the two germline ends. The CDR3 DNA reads TGTGCCAGTGAGGACAGCCCTAAGGATGGCTACACCTTC. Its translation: CASEDSPKDGYTF. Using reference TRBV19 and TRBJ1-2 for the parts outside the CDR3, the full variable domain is DGGITQSPKYLFRKEGQNVTLSCEQNLNHDAMYWYRQDPGQGLRLIYYSQIVNDFQKGDIAEGYSVSREKKESFPLTVTSAQKNPTAFYLCASEDSPKDGYTFGSGTRLTVV.

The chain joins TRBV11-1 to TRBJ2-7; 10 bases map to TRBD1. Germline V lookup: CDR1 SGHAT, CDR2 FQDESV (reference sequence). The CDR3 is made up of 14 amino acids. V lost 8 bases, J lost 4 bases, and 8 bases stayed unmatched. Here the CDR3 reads CASSPLGQGYEQYF. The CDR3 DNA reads TGTGCCAGCTCCCCCTTGGGACAGGGGTACGAGCAGTACTTC.

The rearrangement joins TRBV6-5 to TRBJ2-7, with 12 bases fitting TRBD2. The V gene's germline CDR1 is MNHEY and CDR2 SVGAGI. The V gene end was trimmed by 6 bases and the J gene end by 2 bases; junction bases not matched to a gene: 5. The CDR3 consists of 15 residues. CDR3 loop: CASRLRTSGTYEQYF. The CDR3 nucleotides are TGTGCCAGCAGACTGAGGACTAGCGGGACCTACGAGCAGTACTTC.

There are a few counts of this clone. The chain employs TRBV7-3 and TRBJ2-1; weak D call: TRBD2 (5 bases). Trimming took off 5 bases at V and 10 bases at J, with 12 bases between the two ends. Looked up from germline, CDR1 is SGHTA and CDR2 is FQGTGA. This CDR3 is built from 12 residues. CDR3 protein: CASSPTGIEQFF. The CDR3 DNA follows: TGTGCCAGCAGCCCTACCGGGATCGAGCAGTTCTTC.

CDR3 bases: TGCGCCAGTTCTAAAGGGGCCTACGAGCAGTACTTC. Protein sequence: CASSKGAYEQYF. The chain uses TRBV5-1 and TRBJ2-7, with a tentative D call TRBD1 (5 bases). The CDR3 has 12 amino acids. V lost 8 bases and J 2 bases, leaving 11 bases between the germline ends. Germline CDR1 and CDR2: SGHRS and YFSETQ.

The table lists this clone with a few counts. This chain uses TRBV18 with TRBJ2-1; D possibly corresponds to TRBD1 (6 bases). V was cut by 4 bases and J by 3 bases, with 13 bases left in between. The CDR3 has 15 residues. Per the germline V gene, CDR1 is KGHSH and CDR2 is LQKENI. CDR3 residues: CASSHRDLFYNEQFF. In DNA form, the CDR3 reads TGTGCCAGCTCACACAGGGACCTCTTCTACAATGAGCAGTTCTTC.

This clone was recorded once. The CDR3 sequence is CASSWGGDYGYTF. CDR3 DNA sequence: TGTGCCAGCAGCTGGGGAGGCGACTATGGCTACACCTTC. The chain couples TRBV5-6 to TRBJ1-2; D remains unclear. The V end was cut by 3 bases, the J end by 3 bases, with 9 bases between. Germline CDR1 SGHDT, CDR2 YYEEEE. There are 13 residues in the CDR3.

CDR3 nucleotides: TGTGCCAGCAGCACAGGAGGGTATCAGCCCCAGCATTTT. Protein product: CASSTGGYQPQHF. The gene calls are TRBV7-8 and TRBJ1-5; a weak D match, TRBD1 (5 bases). CDR3 length: 13 residues. Trimming shortened V by 5 bases and J by 5 bases, and 10 bases separated the two germline ends. Germline-derived CDR1 and CDR2 are SGHVS and FQNEAQ.

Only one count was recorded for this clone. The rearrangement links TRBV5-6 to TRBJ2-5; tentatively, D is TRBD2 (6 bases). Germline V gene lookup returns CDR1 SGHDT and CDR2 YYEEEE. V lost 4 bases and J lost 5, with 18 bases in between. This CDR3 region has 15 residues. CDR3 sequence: CASSQATSFWETQYF. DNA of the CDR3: TGTGCCAGCAGCCAAGCAACTAGCTTCTGGGAGACCCAGTACTTC. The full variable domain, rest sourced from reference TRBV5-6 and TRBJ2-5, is DAGVTQSPTHLIKTRGQQVTLRCSPKSGHDTVSWYQQALGQGPQFIFQYYEEEERQRGNFPDRFSGHQFPNYSSELNVNALLLGDSALYLCASSQATSFWETQYFGPGTRLLVL.